This T cell receptor (beta chain) was profiled in a study of T-cell reconstitution after alpha-beta-depleted transplantation in children. Germline V CDR1 and CDR2: SNHLY, FYNNEI. The CDR3 is made up of 17 amino acids. V was clipped by 6 bases and J by 0 bases, with 18 bases between them. This clonotype was observed many times. The TCRbeta library incorporated unique molecular identifiers. TCRdb used MiXCR to reprocess the PCR reads, holding one entry per CDR3 protein. This sample yields over 85,000 distinct CDR3 sequences, of which about 8% are seen a single time; around 17% belongs to the top ten. Sequences were derived from PBMCs, sampled before TCRalphabeta/CD19-depleted stem cell transplant. This sequence joins TRBV2 and TRBJ1-3; D may be TRBD1 (6 bases). This TCR came from a boy aged 2 to 10 with acute lymphoblastic leukemia, due to receive a stem cell transplant. In DNA, the CDR3 is TGTGCCAGCAGGTCACGGGACAACGTTATCTCTGGAAACACCATATATTTT. This translates into CASRSRDNVISGNTIYF.